A single sample is the source of the 27 T cell receptor beta chains below, sequenced in a study of T-cell reconstitution after alpha-beta-depleted transplantation in children (dated by TCRdb to 2015 to 2016). The sample's treatment or condition label, decoded: allogeneic hematopoietic cell transplantation with graft depleted of TCRalphabeta T cells and CD19 B cells. Library prep was done by PCR. Sequenced on an Illumina HiSeq 2500. To normalize quantification of the TCRbeta repertoire, the TCR libraries were built with molecular barcoding that relied on unique molecular identifiers. TCRdb reprocessing: public reads trimmed at Q25 with fastp, clones called with MiXCR, in-frame beta chains kept. Entries that share a CDR3 protein sequence are merged under the most common genes and DNA. The sample records around 450,000 distinct CDR3 sequences, about 11% of which are singletons. Clones ranked in the top ten supply around 2% of the sample.

The starting material was PBMCs, obtained before TCRalphabeta/CD19-depleted stem cell transplant. These receptors all come from a child aged 2 to 10 with inherited bone marrow failure, due to receive a stem cell transplant.

This clonotype was counted at least ten times. The chain is built from TRBV27 and TRBJ1-1; D call uncertain. CDR3 size: 14 residues. V was shortened by 0 bases and J by 11 bases, with 16 bases between the two germline ends. Germline V gene data show CDR1 as MNHEY and CDR2 as SMNVEV (reference sequence). The chain's CDR3 is CASSLSTVAPEAFF. CDR3 DNA: TGTGCCAGCAGTTTATCCACAGTCGCACCGGAGGCTTTCTTT.

This clonotype has ten or more counts. The CDR3 region is CSAKVGGTNEKLFF. The CDR3 bases are TGCAGTGCTAAAGTGGGGGGAACTAATGAAAAACTGTTTTTT. This chain links TRBV20-1 with TRBJ1-4; D possibly corresponds to TRBD1 (5 bases). The CDR3 has 14 amino acids. With 4 bases removed from V and 1 base from J, the gap between germline ends came to 10 bases. Looked up from germline, CDR1 is DFQATT and CDR2 is SNEGSKA (reference sequence).

There are many counts of this clonotype. The rearrangement links TRBV25-1 to TRBJ2-7; no firm D call. Per germline, CDR1 MGHDK and CDR2 SYGVNS. The CDR3 covers 13 residues. V gave up 8 bases and J gave up 1 base, with 12 bases separating them. CDR3 amino acids: CASSVWQSYEQYF. CDR3 DNA sequence: TGTGCCAGCTCCGTTTGGCAGTCCTACGAGCAGTACTTC.

This clonotype has at least ten counts. The chain has TRBV28 and TRBJ2-7; 9 bases align to TRBD1. Trimming took 1 base from V and 3 from J; bases not matched to a gene: 4. The CDR3 runs 15 residues. In germline, CDR1 is MDHEN, CDR2 SYDVKM. CDR3 sequence reads: CASSLFGQGIYEQYF. DNA of the CDR3: TGTGCCAGCAGTTTATTCGGACAGGGGATCTACGAGCAGTACTTC. The complete variable domain, with remaining parts taken from reference TRBV28 and TRBJ2-7, reads DVKVTQSSRYLVKRTGEKVFLECVQDMDHENMFWYRQDPGLGLRLIYFSYDVKMKEKGDIPEGYSVSREKKERFSLILESASTNQTSMYLCASSLFGQGIYEQYFGPGTRLTVT.

This clonotype was picked up many times. The chain couples TRBV27 to TRBJ1-6; TRBD1 might be the D (6 bases). This CDR3 is 17 amino acids long. Trimming shortened V by 6 bases and J by 7 bases, and 22 bases separated the two germline ends. Germline CDR1 and CDR2: MNHEY and SMNVEV (reference sequence). The CDR3 DNA follows: TGTGCCAGCAGCGCGATCTTCTTCTCCAGGGGAAATTCACCCCTCCACTTT. This gives the protein CASSAIFFSRGNSPLHF.

The table lists this clonotype with many counts. The chain joins TRBV5-1 to TRBJ2-1; 7 bases are shared with TRBD2. Trimming removed 5 bases from V and 4 bases from J; junction bases left unmatched: 12. The germline CDR1 and CDR2 sequences are SGHRS and YFSETQ. The CDR3 is 16 residues long. CDR3 region: CASSGPLAATYNEQFF. In DNA form, the CDR3 reads TGCGCCAGCAGTGGCCCCCTAGCGGCGACTTACAATGAGCAGTTCTTC.

The J gene is TRBJ1-2, the V gene TRBV7-9; possible D gene TRBD1, 6 bases. The CDR3 covers 16 residues. Trimming removed 5 bases at V and 0 bases at J, with 16 bases between. The V gene's germline CDR1 is SEHNR and CDR2 FQNEAQ (reference sequence). CDR3 sequence: CASSRGKGHPNYGYTF. CDR3 DNA sequence: TGTGCCAGCAGCCGGGGGAAGGGACACCCTAACTATGGCTACACCTTC.

The sample holds a few counts of this clonotype. V gene TRBV20-1 combines with J gene TRBJ1-2; D gene unclear. The CDR3 is 16 amino acids. Germline V gene sequence: CDR1 DFQATT, CDR2 SNEGSKA (reference sequence). The germline V and J ends were trimmed by 3 bases and 0 bases, with 17 bases remaining between them. The CDR3 region has the DNA TGCAGTGCTAGCGGTTCCGAGGCGTTAGCTAACTATGGCTACACCTTC. Protein: CSASGSEALANYGYTF.

Turning to this clonotype: The conserved phenylalanine or tryptophan is not found at the CDR3 terminus, so this likely reflects a read error. J is TRBJ2-5 and V is TRBV7-9; a possible D gene is TRBD2 (5 bases). V lost 3 bases and J 3 bases, leaving 8 bases between the germline ends. The CDR3 runs to 13 residues. The germline V gene has CDR1 SEHNR and CDR2 FQNEAQ (reference sequence). The CDR3 reads CASSFGMKETQYS. The DNA of the CDR3 is TGTGCCAGCAGCTTCGGGATGAAAGAGACCCAGTACTCC.

This clonotype was picked up many times. The CDR3 nucleotides are TGTGCCTGGAGTAGTCGACTCAAACACTACAATGAGCAGTTCTTC. The encoded protein is CAWSSRLKHYNEQFF. V is TRBV30 and J is TRBJ2-1; D call uncertain. This CDR3 contains 15 residues. Germline V gives CDR1 GTSNPN, CDR2 SVGIG (reference sequence). The ends were cut back, 2 bases at V and 3 bases at J, with 14 bases in the middle.

This clonotype has at least ten counts. V gene TRBV20-1 combines with J gene TRBJ2-7, with 12 bases aligning to TRBD2. Germline V gives CDR1 DFQATT, CDR2 SNEGSKA (reference sequence). With V trimmed by 0 bases and J by 0 bases, 15 bases remained unmatched. CDR3 length: 20 amino acids. The CDR3 nucleotides are TGCAGTGCTAGAGACTTAGAACTAGCGGGAGGATATATTAGCTCCTACGAGCAGTACTTC. This gives the protein CSARDLELAGGYISSYEQYF.

In regard to this clonotype: Given a much more abundant clone one base away, this may be a read error. The chain has TRBV25-1 and TRBJ2-2, with D tentatively TRBD1 (5 bases). V was cut by 7 bases and J by 7 bases, with 13 bases left in between. The CDR3 is 13 residues long. Germline CDR1 MGHDK, CDR2 SYGVNS. CDR3 DNA: TGTGCCAGCAATGGGGCGGATGACGGGGAGCTGTTTTTT. It specifies CASNGADDGELFF.

This clonotype was detected many times. The chain carries TRBV2 and TRBJ2-7, with D uncertain. Germline CDR1 SNHLY, CDR2 FYNNEI. V shed 2 bases and J shed 3 bases, with 8 bases lying between them. The CDR3 is 13 residues long. DNA of the CDR3: TGTGCCAGCAGTGAAAGGCCCATCTACGAGCAGTACTTC. This gives the protein CASSERPIYEQYF. The whole variable domain, remainder taken from reference TRBV2 and TRBJ2-7, is EPEVTQTPSHQVTQMGQEVILRCVPISNHLYFYWYRQILGQKVEFLVSFYNNEISEKSEIFDDQFSVERPDGSNFTLKIRSTKLEDSAMYFCASSERPIYEQYFGPGTRLTVT.

This clonotype was recorded at least ten times. The chain couples TRBV29-1 to TRBJ2-7, with 8 bases aligning to TRBD2. The J segment lost 9 bases and the V segment lost 1 base, leaving 2 bases of the junction unmatched. Germline assignment: CDR1 SQVTM and CDR2 ANQGSEA. The CDR3 runs to 11 residues. CDR3 region: CSVEVREAQYF. The DNA of the CDR3 is TGCAGCGTTGAAGTGCGGGAGGCGCAGTACTTC.

The chain links TRBV11-1 to TRBJ1-1, with D unresolved. CDR3 length: 15 residues. The germline V gene has CDR1 SGHAT and CDR2 FQDESV (reference sequence). V shed 3 bases and J shed 3 bases, with 14 bases lying between them. This chain's CDR3 is CASSLGWGVDTEAFF. The CDR3 DNA reads TGTGCCAGCAGCTTGGGGTGGGGTGTGGACACTGAAGCTTTCTTT.

In its sample, this clonotype was seen many times. The CDR3 coding sequence is TGCAGTGCTAGAGATCGGTATTGGACTACAGATACGCAGTATTTT. Amino acids: CSARDRYWTTDTQYF. V is TRBV20-1 and J is TRBJ2-3, with D maybe TRBD2 (5 bases). The CDR3 extends over 15 amino acids. Per germline, CDR1 DFQATT and CDR2 SNEGSKA (reference sequence). V was trimmed by 0 bases and J by 3 bases, leaving 13 bases between them.

This chain joins TRBV19 and TRBJ2-1; TRBD2 matches 9 bases. V lost 3 bases, J lost 6 bases, and 6 bases stayed unmatched. Germline lookup yields CDR1 LNHDA and CDR2 SQIVND (reference sequence). CDR3 length: 15 amino acids. The CDR3 bases are TGTGCCAGTAGTATTTTGGCGGGAGGGGGCAATGAGCAGTTCTTC. It codes for CASSILAGGGNEQFF.

This clonotype was observed at least ten times. V is TRBV28 and J is TRBJ2-3; 7 bases align to TRBD2. Looked up from germline, CDR1 is MDHEN and CDR2 is SYDVKM. The CDR3 consists of 17 residues. Trimming took 3 bases from V and 3 from J; bases not matched to a gene: 12. In DNA form, the CDR3 reads TGTGCCAGCAGTTTTACTAAGGGGAGGGGCCCTACAGATACGCAGTATTTT. Its protein product is CASSFTKGRGPTDTQYF.

At least ten counts were recorded for this clonotype. This chain links TRBV27 with TRBJ1-1; D uncertain. Per germline, CDR1 MNHEY and CDR2 SMNVEV (reference sequence). The CDR3 length is 14 residues. The germline V and J ends were trimmed by 2 bases and 1 base, with 8 bases remaining between them. The DNA of the CDR3 is TGTGCCAGCAGTTTACTCGACCCGAACACTGAAGCTTTCTTT. Amino acid sequence: CASSLLDPNTEAFF.

In this sample, this clonotype turned up many times. The CDR3 spells CASSPRADYEQYF. The CDR3 DNA follows: TGTGCCAGCAGTCCCCGGGCCGACTACGAGCAGTACTTC. The rearrangement uses TRBV6-1 and TRBJ2-7; D gene ambiguous. The germline gives CDR1 MNHNS, CDR2 SASEGT. V lost 5 bases, J lost 3 bases, and 11 bases lay in between. This CDR3 is 13 amino acids long.

In its sample, this clonotype was seen many times. The gene calls are TRBV10-2 and TRBJ2-7; D perhaps matches TRBD2 (6 bases). CDR1 WSHSY and CDR2 SAAADI come from the germline V gene. V dropped 7 bases and J dropped 2 bases, with 12 bases sitting between them. The CDR3 runs 13 residues. CDR3 loop: CASTRGGTYEQYF. In DNA form, the CDR3 reads TGCGCCAGCACGAGGGGAGGTACCTACGAGCAGTACTTC.

The chain recombines TRBV5-1 with TRBJ2-2; perhaps D is TRBD1 or TRBD2 (5 bases each). The germline V gene encodes CDR1 SGHRS and CDR2 YFSETQ. CDR3 length equals 16 residues. The V gene lost 1 base and the J gene lost 1 base, with 11 bases spanning the gap. For the CDR3, the DNA is TGCGCCAGCAGCTTGCCCGAGGGGTTGAACACCGGGGAGCTGTTTTTT. Translating it yields CASSLPEGLNTGELFF.

As for this clonotype: This may be a read error, as it is one base from a much larger clone. This chain links TRBV20-1 with TRBJ2-1; 9 bases align to TRBD1. Germline values: CDR1 DFQATT, CDR2 SNEGSKA (reference sequence). CDR3 length: 14 residues. Unmatched junction bases numbered 2, after V lost 1 base and J lost 4 bases. The CDR3 here is CSARGDRVYNEQFF. The CDR3 nucleotides read TGCAGTGCTAGAGGGGACAGGGTATACAATGAGCAGTTCTTC.

The chain couples TRBV20-1 to TRBJ2-3; D is perhaps TRBD2 (7 bases). In germline, CDR1 is DFQATT, CDR2 SNEGSKA (reference sequence). There are 16 residues in the CDR3. V shed 4 bases and J shed 1 base, with 18 bases lying between them. The CDR3 region is CSANVGGGRGTDTQYF. In DNA form, the CDR3 reads TGCAGTGCTAATGTCGGCGGGGGCCGCGGCACAGATACGCAGTATTTT.

This clonotype was observed many times. V gene TRBV20-1 combines with J gene TRBJ2-3; D remains ambiguous. Deletions cut 3 bases from V and 1 base from J, with 8 bases between. Germline V lookup: CDR1 DFQATT, CDR2 SNEGSKA (reference sequence). The CDR3 loop spans 13 amino acids. The CDR3 loop reads CSASLPGTDTQYF. In DNA, the CDR3 is TGCAGTGCTAGTCTGCCTGGCACAGATACGCAGTATTTT.

The chain joins TRBV7-2 to TRBJ2-7; TRBD1 agrees at 7 bases. With V trimmed by 6 bases and J by 3 bases, 8 bases remained unmatched. This CDR3 is 14 amino acids long. In germline, CDR1 is SGHTA, CDR2 FQGNSA. Written as DNA, the CDR3 is TGTGCCAGCAGTCCAGGGGGATCTCTCTACGAGCAGTACTTC. Translated, it gives CASSPGGSLYEQYF.

This clonotype was counted many times. J is TRBJ2-2 and V is TRBV4-3; D not resolved. Per germline, CDR1 LGHNA and CDR2 YSLEER. Trimming cost V 0 bases and J 1 base, with 6 bases left between them. This CDR3 region has 15 residues. The CDR3 DNA is TGCGCCAGCAGCCAAGAGCCCCAGAACACCGGGGAGCTGTTTTTT. Amino acid sequence: CASSQEPQNTGELFF.